This T cell receptor beta chain was identified in a study of blood T cell repertoires in COVID-19. TCRdb keeps only in-frame clones here, not all; method: immunoSEQ multiplex PCR. This repertoire shows some 300,000 clones, over 75% found once; its top ten account for around 4.6%. The germline gives CDR1 KGHDR, CDR2 SFDVKD. The length of the CDR3 is 14 residues. V was pared by 4 bases and J by 4 bases, with 11 bases between. This chain uses TRBV24-1 with TRBJ2-3; D is undetermined. Sequences were obtained from PBMCs or T cells enriched from blood (not recorded which). The sequence derives from a man under 40 who had recovered from COVID-19. The CDR3 region is CATSDSPSPDTQYF. The CDR3, as DNA: TGTGCCACCAGTGACTCTCCGAGTCCAGATACGCAGTATTTT.